This T cell receptor (beta chain) appears in the sequencing data of a study of cytomegalovirus exposure and HLA in healthy donors. Findings and caveats of the study: There were under 200 TCR beta chains listed as cytomegalovirus-associated. In a later analysis, TCR beta V- and J-gene trimming showed a link to a missense DCLRE1C variant.

PCR was performed using 60 Vbeta and 13 Jbeta primers. Data came from immunoSEQ multiplex PCR; TCRdb stores just in-frame clones and leaves some out. The sample gives 160,000 or so clones, 60% to 80% of which show up once; roughly 2% is in the top ten. Worth noting for this clone: What it recognizes is unknown.

V dropped 5 bases and J dropped 3; count of bases not matched to a gene: 4. The CDR3 has 15 amino acids. Germline assignment: CDR1 SGHTA and CDR2 FQGNSA. Each donor's status was that of a healthy bone marrow donor. This TCR came from a man aged 45 to 65 in good health and CMV-seropositive. Sequences were obtained from PBMCs. The rearrangement links TRBV7-2 to TRBJ2-3; the match to TRBD1 covers 11 bases. In nucleotides, the CDR3 is TGTGCCAGCAGCGGACAGGGGGCTGCGACAGATACGCAGTATTTT. It yields the protein CASSGQGAATDTQYF.